This entry lists 20 T cell receptor beta chains sequenced from one sample in a study of shared clonotypes between healthy human individuals. TCRdb keeps only in-frame clones here, not all; method: immunoSEQ multiplex PCR. Found here are over 950,000 clones, 77% of them singletons; the top ten hold over 0.8%. What was sequenced was memory CD4+ T cells from PBMCs. This sample's subset: CD45RA-negative fraction. These receptors all come from a man aged 18 to 29 in good health. Some clones in this sample may be carry-over from other donors' samples.

V usage is TRBV18 and J usage is TRBJ2-7, with 10 bases fitting TRBD2. Germline CDR1 and CDR2: KGHSH and LQKENI. The junction had 6 bases not matched to a gene; V was cut back by 4 bases and J by 3 bases. CDR3 length: 15 residues. The CDR3: CASSQAGGYIYEQYF. The CDR3 DNA is TGTGCCAGCTCACAAGCGGGAGGGTATATCTACGAGCAGTACTTC.

The chain combines TRBV7-9 with TRBJ1-3, with 7 nucleotides matching TRBD1. Germline lookup yields CDR1 SEHNR and CDR2 FQNEAQ (reference sequence). The CDR3 is made up of 14 amino acids. Trimming removed 5 bases from V and 8 bases from J; junction bases left unmatched: 9. Here the CDR3 reads CASSPTGPMDTIYF. For the CDR3, the DNA is TGTGCCAGCAGCCCGACAGGGCCTATGGACACCATATATTTT.

The chain links TRBV5-1 to TRBJ2-5, with 7 nucleotides matching TRBD1. The V and J ends lost 0 bases and 3 bases, in that order; junction bases with no gene match: 5. Germline assignment: CDR1 SGHRS and CDR2 YFSETQ. This CDR3 region has 15 residues. CDR3 loop: CASSLAPTGKETQYF. For the CDR3, the DNA is TGCGCCAGCAGCTTGGCCCCGACAGGGAAAGAGACCCAGTACTTC. The full variable domain, completed using reference TRBV5-1 and TRBJ2-5, is KAGVTQTPRYLIKTRGQQVTLSCSPISGHRSVSWYQQTPGQGLQFLFEYFSETQRNKGNFPGRFSGRQFSNSRSEMNVSTLELGDSALYLCASSLAPTGKETQYFGPGTRLLVL.

A note on this clone: The same CDR3 arises from other DNA sequences in this sample as well. The V call is TRBV4-2, the J call TRBJ2-1; D is perhaps TRBD1 or TRBD2 (6 bases each). Trimming pared 0 bases from V and 9 bases from J, leaving 15 bases between. Germline loops: CDR1 LGHNA, CDR2 YNFKEQ. This CDR3 region has 15 residues. The CDR3: CASSQDRDGGGEQFF. The CDR3 DNA reads TGTGCCAGCAGCCAAGACCGGGACGGGGGCGGTGAGCAGTTCTTC.

Details on this clone: The junction departs from the called germline gene at one end, perhaps through a read error. This rearrangement joins TRBV19 to TRBJ2-7; D tentatively reads TRBD1 or TRBD2 (7 bases each). The CDR3 is 15 residues long. Germline-derived CDR1 and CDR2 are LNHDA and SQIVND (reference sequence). CDR3 amino acids: CASSITRTGRGEQCF. The CDR3 DNA reads as TGTGCCAGTAGTATAACCCGGACAGGCCGGGGGGAGCAGTGCTTC.

With respect to this clone: One base separates it from a far larger clone, so it is likely a read error. The sample has other DNA sequences that encode this CDR3 too. The V gene is TRBV6-6, the J gene TRBJ2-3, with 11 bases aligning to TRBD1. This CDR3 is 14 amino acids long. Germline CDR1 and CDR2: MNHNY and SVGAGI (reference sequence). The CDR3: CASARDRGTDTQYF. In DNA form, the CDR3 reads TGTGCCAGCGCTAGGGACAGGGGGACAGATACGCAGTATTTC.

The rearrangement uses TRBV28 and TRBJ1-2, with 7 bases identical to TRBD1. Per germline, CDR1 MDHEN and CDR2 SYDVKM. V lost 6 bases to trimming and J lost 4 bases; unmatched junction nucleotides: 8. The length of the CDR3 is 14 residues. The CDR3 sequence is CASSSLTGSYGYTF. CDR3 DNA: TGTGCCAGCAGCTCCCTGACAGGGAGCTATGGCTACACCTTC.

A note on this clone: The sample has other DNA sequences that encode this CDR3 too. The chain carries TRBV7-9 and TRBJ2-5; 8 bases are shared with TRBD2. Germline assignment: CDR1 SEHNR and CDR2 FQNEAQ (reference sequence). The CDR3 sequence is 14 residues long. Unmatched junction bases numbered 6, after V lost 5 bases and J lost 4 bases. The CDR3 coding sequence is TGTGCCAGCAGCCCCGGGACTAGGGGAGAGACCCAGTACTTC. As protein: CASSPGTRGETQYF.

This clone turned up a few times. The J gene is TRBJ1-5, the V gene TRBV7-9; D unresolved. This CDR3 is built from 13 residues. CDR1 and CDR2 from the germline V gene are SEHNR and FQNEAQ (reference sequence). The V end was cut by 6 bases, the J end by 3 bases, with 9 bases between. The DNA of the CDR3 is TGTGCCAGCAGATCAGACTCCAATCAGCCCCAGCATTTT. This codes for CASRSDSNQPQHF. Based on the CDR3 plus reference TRBV7-9 and TRBJ1-5, the full variable domain is DTGVSQNPRHKITKRGQNVTFRCDPISEHNRLYWYRQTLGQGPEFLTYFQNEAQLEKSRLLSDRFSAERPKGSFSTLEIQRTEQGDSAMYLCASRSDSNQPQHFGDGTRLSIL.

As regards this clone: The same CDR3 is also encoded by other DNA sequences in this sample. The V call is TRBV5-1, the J call TRBJ1-3; D gene ambiguous. The CDR3 is 14 amino acids. Trimming left V 0 bases short and J 1 base short, with 5 bases between. Germline CDR1 is SGHRS and CDR2 is YFSETQ. CDR3 sequence (DNA): TGCGCCAGCAGCTTGGACGGATCTGGAAACACCATATATTTT. This sequence encodes CASSLDGSGNTIYF.

This chain links TRBV5-5 with TRBJ1-2; 8 bases are a match to TRBD1. V was clipped by 4 bases and J by 3 bases; unmatched bases: 8. The germline V gene has CDR1 SGHKS and CDR2 YYEKEE (reference sequence). The CDR3 runs 15 residues. In DNA form, the CDR3 reads TGTGCCAGCAGCACTCGGACAGGGTGGGACTATGGCTACACCTTC. Translating gives CASSTRTGWDYGYTF.

The V call is TRBV28, the J call TRBJ1-4, with 10 bases identical to TRBD1. The trim removed 5 bases at V and 7 bases at J, leaving 10 bases unmatched. Germline V lookup: CDR1 MDHEN, CDR2 SYDVKM. The CDR3 loop spans 16 amino acids. In nucleotides, the CDR3 is TGTGCCAGCAGTGGAGGGACAGGGGTTGGGAGTGAAAAACTGTTTTTT. It translates to CASSGGTGVGSEKLFF.

The chain is built from TRBV28 and TRBJ2-7; D possibly corresponds to TRBD2 (6 bases). V dropped 8 bases and J dropped 0 bases, with 17 bases sitting between them. CDR1 is MDHEN and CDR2 is SYDVKM in the germline V gene. The CDR3 totals 15 residues. The CDR3 DNA sequence: TGTGCCAGCCACGCGACTAGTCCCGACTCCTACGAGCAGTACTTC. This gives the protein CASHATSPDSYEQYF.

On this clone itself: It may be a read error: a sequence one base away is much more abundant. The chain has TRBV30 and TRBJ1-5; no reliable D call. Germline CDR1 GTSNPN, CDR2 SVGIG (reference sequence). The V and J ends lost 6 bases and 3 bases respectively, with 18 bases between them. The CDR3 contains 15 residues. CDR3 residues: CACSALLGSNQPQHF. The CDR3 DNA sequence: TGTGCCTGTAGCGCACTTTTGGGATCCAATCAGCCCCAGCATTTT.

The chain combines TRBV2 with TRBJ1-2; no firm D call. The CDR3 totals 12 residues. The germline V gene encodes CDR1 SNHLY and CDR2 FYNNEI. Trimming stripped 6 bases from V and 7 bases from J, with 12 bases between. The CDR3 bases are TGTGCCAGCAGGGAGGGATCCGGTGGCTACACCTTC. This gives the protein CASREGSGGYTF.

The chain joins TRBV6-5 to TRBJ1-5; D is unclear. The CDR3 is 14 amino acids. CDR1 MNHEY and CDR2 SVGAGI come from the germline V gene. The V gene lost 5 bases and the J gene lost 7 bases, with 15 bases spanning the gap. CDR3 in amino acids: CASSGQVGGQPQHF. CDR3 coding DNA: TGTGCCAGCAGTGGCCAGGTAGGAGGGCAGCCCCAGCATTTT.

This rearrangement joins TRBV9 to TRBJ2-3; D is unclear. V lost 4 bases and J 2 bases, leaving 8 bases between the germline ends. This CDR3 region has 13 residues. CDR1 SGDLS and CDR2 YYNGEE come from the germline V gene. Written as DNA, the CDR3 is TGTGCCAGCAGCCCAAGGGTCACAGATACGCAGTATTTT. This sequence encodes CASSPRVTDTQYF.

The chain carries TRBV5-4 and TRBJ1-3, with TRBD1 matching over 11 bases. The CDR3 spans 16 residues. J gave up 3 bases and V 3 bases, and 5 bases lay outside the gene matches. Germline CDR1 is SGHNT and CDR2 is YYREEE (reference sequence). This chain's CDR3 is CASSSGQGDGGNTIYF. CDR3 DNA: TGTGCCAGCAGCTCGGGACAGGGGGATGGTGGAAACACCATATATTTT. Together with reference TRBV5-4 and TRBJ1-3, the CDR3 gives the full variable domain: ETGVTQSPTHLIKTRGQQVTLRCSSQSGHNTVSWYQQALGQGPQFIFQYYREEENGRGNFPPRFSGLQFPNYSSELNVNALELDDSALYLCASSSGQGDGGNTIYFGEGSWLTVV.

V and J are TRBV21-1 and TRBJ2-5; the table's D call, TRBD2, has no DNA check behind it. TRBV21-1 is a recognized pseudogene. The CDR3 sequence is 16 residues long. The CDR3 protein is CASSKGLAGVKETQYF. For the CDR3, the DNA is TGTGCCAGCAGCAAGGGACTAGCGGGAGTTAAGGAGACCCAGTACTTC.

The chain recombines TRBV5-1 with TRBJ1-2; TRBD1 might be the D (5 bases). Per the germline V gene, CDR1 is SGHRS and CDR2 is YFSETQ. The CDR3 consists of 14 residues. V lost 5 bases and J 3 bases, leaving 14 bases between the germline ends. The CDR3 loop reads CASSDSGLDYGYTF. The CDR3 region has the DNA TGCGCCAGCAGTGATTCAGGGCTAGACTATGGCTACACCTTC. The full variable domain, completed using reference TRBV5-1 and TRBJ1-2, is KAGVTQTPRYLIKTRGQQVTLSCSPISGHRSVSWYQQTPGQGLQFLFEYFSETQRNKGNFPGRFSGRQFSNSRSEMNVSTLELGDSALYLCASSDSGLDYGYTFGSGTRLTVV.